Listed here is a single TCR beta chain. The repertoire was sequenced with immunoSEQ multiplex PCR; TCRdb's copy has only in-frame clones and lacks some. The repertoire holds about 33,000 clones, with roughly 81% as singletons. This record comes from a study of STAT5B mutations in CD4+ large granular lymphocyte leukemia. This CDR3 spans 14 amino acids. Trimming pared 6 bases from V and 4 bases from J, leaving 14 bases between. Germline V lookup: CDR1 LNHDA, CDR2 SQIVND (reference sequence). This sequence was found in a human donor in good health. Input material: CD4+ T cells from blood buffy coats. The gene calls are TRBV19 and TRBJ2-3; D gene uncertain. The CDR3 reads CASRRVVAADTQYF. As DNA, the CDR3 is TGTGCCAGTAGACGGGTGGTAGCAGCAGATACGCAGTATTTT. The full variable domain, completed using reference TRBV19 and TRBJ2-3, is DGGITQSPKYLFRKEGQNVTLSCEQNLNHDAMYWYRQDPGQGLRLIYYSQIVNDFQKGDIAEGYSVSREKKESFPLTVTSAQKNPTAFYLCASRRVVAADTQYFGPGTRLTVL.